The clone carrying this T cell receptor (beta chain) was observed many times. The data were taken from a study of T-cell reconstitution after alpha-beta-depleted transplantation in children. Unique molecular identifiers were built into the TCRbeta library. One entry per CDR3 protein results from TCRdb running MiXCR on the PCR reads. The table has hundreds of thousands of distinct CDR3 sequences, approximately 8.9% seen once; the top ten hold approximately 6.3%. V was pared by 4 bases and J by 1 base, with 7 bases of the junction left unmatched. Germline-derived CDR1 and CDR2 are SEHNR and FQNEAQ (reference sequence). The CDR3 runs to 17 residues.

The receptor was derived from a male patient aged 10 to 17 who had a stem cell transplant for acute lymphoblastic leukemia, so the T cells may come from the graft donor. The chain employs TRBV7-9 and TRBJ1-5, with 10 positions matching TRBD1. The sample in question was PBMCs, mostly from graft donor cells, obtained 180 days after TCRalphabeta/CD19-depleted stem cell transplant. The CDR3 reads CASSSGQGVSSNQPQHF. The CDR3 DNA is TGTGCCAGCAGCTCCGGACAGGGGGTTAGCAGCAATCAGCCCCAGCATTTT.